This TCR beta chain derives from a study of neurological immune-mediated disorders (dated by TCRdb to the late 2010s). Context from the whole study: Peripheral blood TCR-beta repertoires from patients with HTLV-I-associated myelopathy (HAM/TSP), patients with multiple sclerosis, and healthy controls were compared in the study using UMI-based sequencing. The cohort was made up of 68 subjects, consisting of 14 HAM/TSP patients, 35 or so multiple sclerosis patients and about 20 healthy controls. Technical triplicate libraries were sequenced to precisely calculate how much the frequency of each individual clone varied. Alongside PBMC samples, the set of around 99 TCR-beta libraries contained longitudinal samples, technical triplicates, and paired CD4+ and CD8+ T-cell subsets that had been sorted.

The germline V gene supplies CDR1 SGHDN and CDR2 FVKESK. The CDR3 contains 16 residues, cysteine and phenylalanine counted. Only CDR3 DNA is held: 48 bases, read in frame from base 1. Trimming costs V 1 base and J 5 bases, and their ends lie 17 bases apart. Overall study results and their limits: Expanded clones from different subjects shared no identical CDR3 amino acid sequences, which suggests that TCR-beta repertoires were private in all groups. TCR clonal expansion was greatest in HAM/TSP patients and smallest in MS patients, who ranked below even healthy controls.

This clonotype was found many times. The specificity of this receptor is unknown. Within one base of it there is no much larger clone, and no base qualities were kept. What the time point label conveys for this sample: technical triplicate 2. For the sorted-subset TCR libraries, the starting material was roughly 1 million sorted CD4+ or CD8+ T cells. PBMCs were separated from peripheral blood using Ficoll-Hypaque density gradient centrifugation and then cryopreserved in liquid nitrogen. Paired sorted CD4+ and CD8+ subsets came from healthy controls, HAM/TSP patients and MS patients. To synthesize cDNA, template-switch 5'RACE was performed with a primer carrying a 10-nucleotide random unique molecular identifier so that each TCR transcript was tagged. Every sequencing run yielded over 200 million TCR-beta sequences covering 15-18 subjects. The RNeasy kit was used for extraction of total RNA. The KAPA Real-time Library Amplification kit was used to amplify TCR-beta VDJ regions with primers for the TCR constant region and the 5'RACE anchor. Sample indexes and Illumina adaptors were added in a first PCR, after which library yield was increased in a second PCR. The roughly 650 bp TCR product was size-selected on a 2% E-gel SizeSelection system after Ampure bead purification. Before pooling, library quality was checked on a Bioanalyzer, concentration was measured with Qubit, and libraries were quantified with the Kapa Library Quantification kit. Libraries were sequenced paired-end 2 x 150 bp on an Illumina HiSeq 2500. To increase sequence diversity, about 25-31% phiX was spiked into each library pool. From the authors' description of their analysis: The UMI-based MiGEC pipeline processed quality-filtered reads and removed over 80% of raw TCR sequences during error correction. IMGT germline references were used for aligning VDJ genes, and each clonotype was defined as a unique CDR3 amino acid sequence together with its V-J genes. Clonal expansion, Shannon diversity and CDR3 relatedness (CalcPairwiseDistances, ClusterSamples) were evaluated with VDJtools, and phylogenetic trees were built with CLCbio workbench. Expanded clones were defined as having at least 8 unique UMIs, based on coefficient-of-variation modelling across technical triplicates. TCRdb passed the public sequencing reads through fastp at Q25 and MiXCR, retaining productive beta sequences. Duplicate CDR3 protein sequences are folded into a single record with the most common DNA and genes. TCRdb's processing, not the authors' own work, is the source of the V and J calls. This sample holds approximately 30,000 distinct CDR3 sequences; more than 10% were observed only once. The ten largest clonotypes hold 4% to 5.5% of the sample.

Material for sequencing was CD4+ T cells from blood. The chain is assembled from TRBV14 and TRBJ2-5; tentative D gene TRBD1, with 5 bases matching. The clonotype comes from a female donor with HTLV-1-associated myelopathy (HAM/TSP). The CDR3 loop reads CASSQGEVRVWETQYF. The nucleotide sequence reads as follows: TGTGCCAGCAGCCAAGGGGAAGTCAGGGTCTGGGAGACCCAGTACTTC.